The present T cell receptor (beta chain) was sequenced within a study of CXCR3-negative and CXCR3-positive naive CD8 T cells. Points on this clonotype: The antigen remains undetermined.

Preparation of TRB cDNA libraries relied on 5' RACE carrying UMI labels. TCRdb re-called the 5' RACE reads; every CDR3 protein appears as one record, without DNA. The table lists around 160,000 distinct CDR3 sequences, with about 0.28% in the top ten. General study results and limits: CXCR3-positive naive cells had TRB CDR3s that were more hydrophobic than CXCR3-negative naive cells had. Freshly isolated PBMCs were used in most assays, given partial CXCR3 loss after freezing. Memory, not naive, CXCR3-negative and CXCR3-positive cells differed in TRBV-TRBJ usage.

Input material: naive CXCR3+ CD8+ T cells from blood. Subset: CD45RO-CCR7+CD27+CD95- naive CD8+ T cells expressing CXCR3 (TNR3+). The TCR sequence derives from a human donor in good health. Some clones in this sample may be carry-over from other donors' samples.

CDR3 residues: CSARDRPRGTEQYF. The rearrangement links TRBV20-1 to TRBJ2-5; TCRdb indicates TRBD1, and absent DNA this call remains unverified. The CDR3 has 14 residues. Germline-derived CDR1 and CDR2 are DFQATT and SNEGSKA (reference sequence).